These T cell receptor beta chains were read from a single sample in a study of neurological immune-mediated disorders. TCRdb fed the 5' RACE reads into MiXCR, producing one record per CDR3 protein. The sample includes roughly 25,000 distinct CDR3 sequences, roughly an eighth of them seen just once. The sample taken for sequencing was CD4+ T cells from blood. All receptors derive from a female donor with HTLV-1-associated myelopathy (HAM/TSP). CDR3s include the opening cysteine and the closing phenylalanine or tryptophan. A D gene is named only where the DNA matches it firmly. Only some rows state a clone size, as once, few, many or a class for expanded clones.

>many|13|TRBJ2-1|TRBV5-1|-
CASSLPGDGEQFF
TGCGCCAGCAGCTTGCCCGGGGACGGCGAGCAGTTCTTC
>many|14|TRBJ2-2|TRBV3-1|-
CASSQRTYTGELFF
TGTGCCAGCAGCCAACGAACCTACACCGGGGAGCTGTTTTTT
>-|15|TRBJ2-7|TRBV20-1|TRBD2
CSARDQLAGIYEQYF
TGCAGTGCTAGAGATCAGCTAGCGGGAATCTACGAGCAGTACTTC
>-|15|TRBJ2-7|TRBV20-1|TRBD1
CSARAPGQKTYEQYF
TGCAGTGCTAGGGCCCCGGGACAGAAGACCTACGAGCAGTACTTC
>many|14|TRBJ2-1|TRBV28|TRBD2
CASSPGGGGNEQFF
TGTGCCAGCAGCCCCGGGGGGGGTGGCAATGAGCAGTTCTTC
>many|15|TRBJ2-1|TRBV20-1|-
CSAPRAGRVYNEQFF
TGCAGTGCTCCGCGGGCGGGGCGCGTTTACAATGAGCAGTTCTTC
>many|14|TRBJ2-3|TRBV10-3|TRBD2
CAISDTAGEDTQYF
TGTGCCATCAGTGATACGGCGGGAGAAGATACGCAGTATTTT
>many|19|TRBJ2-3|TRBV20-1|TRBD2
CSARAPGLAGGGATDTQYF
TGCAGTGCTAGGGCGCCGGGACTAGCGGGGGGGGGGGCCACAGATACGCAGTATTTT
>-|15|TRBJ1-4|TRBV27|-
CASSRRTSLNEKLFF
TGTGCCAGCAGCCGAAGGACAAGTTTAAATGAAAAACTGTTTTTT
>many|16|TRBJ2-1|TRBV7-2|TRBD2
CASSPTSGGVYNEQFF
TGTGCCAGCAGCCCGACTAGCGGGGGGGTCTACAATGAGCAGTTCTTC
>-|13|TRBJ1-4|TRBV5-1|-
CASSLGGDEKLFF
TGCGCCAGCAGCTTGGGGGGTGATGAAAAACTGTTTTTT
>many|18|TRBJ1-6|TRBV4-2|-
CASSQDPGPADDNSPLHF
TGTGCCAGCAGCCAAGATCCCGGACCTGCGGACGATAATTCACCCCTCCACTTT
>-|14|TRBJ1-6|TRBV20-1|-
CSAKRQEEDSPLHF
TGCAGTGCTAAGCGACAGGAGGAAGATTCACCCCTCCACTTT
>many|12|TRBJ2-1|TRBV29-1|-
CSVDRLDNEQFF
TGCAGCGTTGACCGACTAGACAATGAGCAGTTCTTC
>medium-sized|15|TRBJ2-2|TRBV28|TRBD1
CASSGTGLFTGELFF
TGTGCCAGCAGTGGGACAGGGCTGTTTACCGGGGAGCTGTTTTTT
>medium-sized|15|TRBJ2-1|TRBV20-1|TRBD1
CSAGRTGYSYNEQFF
TGCAGTGCGGGCCGGACAGGGTATTCCTACAATGAGCAGTTCTTC
>many|15|TRBJ2-5|TRBV27|-
CASSRRISAGETQYF
TGTGCCAGCAGTAGACGGATATCCGCGGGGGAGACCCAGTACTTC
>many|13|TRBJ2-7|TRBV9|-
CASSAGVTGEQYF
TGTGCCAGCAGCGCGGGAGTTACAGGCGAGCAGTACTTC
>many|13|TRBJ2-7|TRBV3-1|-
CASSQDLGYEQYF
TGTGCCAGCAGCCAAGATCTAGGGTACGAGCAGTACTTC
>-|13|TRBJ1-5|TRBV7-8|-
CARSPLLGQPQHF
TGTGCCCGTAGCCCCCTTTTGGGTCAGCCCCAGCATTTT
>many|13|TRBJ2-1|TRBV10-3|-
CAINAGTNNEQFF
TGTGCCATCAACGCCGGGACGAACAATGAGCAGTTCTTC
>many|15|TRBJ2-1|TRBV5-1|TRBD2
CASSLLAGGHNEQFF
TGCGCCAGCAGCCTGTTGGCGGGGGGACACAATGAGCAGTTCTTC
>medium-sized|15|TRBJ2-1|TRBV20-1|-
CSARDLEAIYNEQFF
TGCAGTGCTAGAGATCTTGAGGCTATTTACAATGAGCAGTTCTTC
>-|14|TRBJ1-4|TRBV23-1|TRBD1
CASSQLTGHEKLFF
TGCGCCAGCAGTCAATTGACAGGGCATGAAAAACTGTTTTTT
>-|12|TRBJ1-5|TRBV20-1|-
CIAREGNQPQHF
TGCATTGCTAGAGAAGGTAATCAGCCCCAGCATTTT
>many|18|TRBJ1-6|TRBV4-3|-
CASSQARRGSYHNSPLHF
TGCGCCAGCAGCCAAGCGCGCAGGGGTTCCTATCATAATTCACCCCTCCACTTT
>many|17|TRBJ2-5|TRBV3-1|TRBD2
CASSQDLAGGGQETQYF
TGTGCCAGCAGCCAAGACCTAGCGGGGGGGGGACAAGAGACCCAGTACTTC
>-|15|TRBJ1-5|TRBV4-2|-
CASSQGAGRGQPQHF
TGTGCCAGCAGCCAAGGGGCAGGGAGGGGCCAGCCCCAGCATTTT
>many|17|TRBJ2-7|TRBV11-2|-
CASSSSLGPGVLREQYF
TGTGCCAGCAGCTCCTCCCTGGGGCCAGGGGTGCTACGGGAGCAGTACTTC